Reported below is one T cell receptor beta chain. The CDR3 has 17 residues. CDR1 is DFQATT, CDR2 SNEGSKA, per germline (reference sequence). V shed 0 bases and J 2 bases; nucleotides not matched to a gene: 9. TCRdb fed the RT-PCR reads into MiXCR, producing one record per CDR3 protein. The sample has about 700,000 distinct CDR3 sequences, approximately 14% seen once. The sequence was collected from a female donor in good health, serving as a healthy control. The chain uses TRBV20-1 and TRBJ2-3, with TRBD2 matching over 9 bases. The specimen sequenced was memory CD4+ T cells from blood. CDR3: CSARDPAAGGPTDTQYF. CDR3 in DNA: TGCAGTGCTAGAGATCCAGCAGCGGGAGGACCCACAGATACGCAGTATTTT.